Sequencing of this T cell receptor beta chain was carried out in a study of T cell changes during pregnancy in multiple sclerosis. The CDR3 covers 15 residues. J gave up 1 base and V 0 bases, and 6 bases lay outside the gene matches. The germline V gene has CDR1 GTSNPN and CDR2 SVGIG (reference sequence). Profiling relied on immunoSEQ multiplex PCR, and the TCRdb table lists in-frame clones only, not all of them. The sample includes about 12,000 clones, approximately 88% of them seen just once. This receptor was taken from a female donor in good health, enrolled as a control in a pregnancy study. This sample comprised CD8+ T cells from peripheral blood mononuclear cells, obtained in the second trimester of pregnancy. The V and J genes are TRBV30 and TRBJ2-7, with 7 positions matching TRBD1. DNA for the CDR3: TGTGCCTGGAGTGTACAAGGGGGCCCTTCCTACGAGCAGTACTTC. This gives the protein CAWSVQGGPSYEQYF.